Sequencing of this TCR beta chain was carried out in a study of blood T cell repertoires in COVID-19. Trimming pared 6 bases from V and 7 bases from J, leaving 9 bases between. CDR1 is MNHEY and CDR2 is SMNVEV in the germline V gene (reference sequence). This CDR3 is built from 12 residues. The method was immunoSEQ multiplex PCR; TCRdb's version includes in-frame clones alone and lacks a portion of them. The sample holds roughly 180,000 clones, 86% seen once. The rearrangement joins TRBV27 to TRBJ2-2; D remains ambiguous. The clonotype comes from a man aged 18 to 29 with acute or convalescent COVID-19. Sequenced sample: peripheral blood. The chain's CDR3 is CASSPHIGELFF. The CDR3 bases are TGTGCCAGCAGCCCTCACATCGGGGAGCTGTTTTTT.